What follows are 28 T cell receptor beta chains derived from one specimen sequenced in a study of shared clonotypes between healthy human individuals (dated by TCRdb to the early 2020s). CD8 naive samples were obtained by positive selection for CCR7 among CD45RO-negative cells, yielding a CD45RA+CCR7+ population from which TemRA cells were excluded. The library was built by means of the immunoSEQ multiplex PCR assay. TCRdb's version of the immuneACCESS table is confined to in-frame rearrangements and falls short of the full clone set. An unresolved V gene accounts for under half of the shortfall where checked; the remainder is of unknown origin. For this sample the table gives roughly 890,000 clones, of which about 91% were detected only once. Of the sample, approximately 25% is held by the ten largest clones. Sample: naive CD8+ T cells sorted from blood. The sample's cell subset or site label, decoded: CD45RA+CCR7+. Every receptor here comes from a man aged 25-45 years in good health.

The rearrangement uses TRBV9 and TRBJ2-3; 7 bases are shared with TRBD2. Germline V gene data show CDR1 as SGDLS and CDR2 as YYNGEE. The CDR3 is 16 residues long. V was clipped by 0 bases and J by 6 bases; unmatched bases: 10. CDR3 residues: CASSVGSSGSLDTQYF. DNA of the CDR3: TGTGCCAGCAGCGTAGGGTCTAGCGGTAGCTTGGATACGCAGTATTTT.

This clone was picked up a small number of times. The chain carries TRBV19 and TRBJ1-1, with a possible D match to TRBD1 (5 bases). CDR3 size: 15 residues. Between the trimmed V and J ends, which lost 4 bases and 4 bases, there was a span of 16 bases. Germline V CDR1 and CDR2: LNHDA, SQIVND (reference sequence). In nucleotides, the CDR3 is TGTGCCAGTAGTACCGGACAAAGAGGACCCACTGAAGCTTTCTTT. Its protein product is CASSTGQRGPTEAFF. The variable domain in full, with the rest retrieved from reference TRBV19 and TRBJ1-1, is DGGITQSPKYLFRKEGQNVTLSCEQNLNHDAMYWYRQDPGQGLRLIYYSQIVNDFQKGDIAEGYSVSREKKESFPLTVTSAQKNPTAFYLCASSTGQRGPTEAFFGQGTRLTVV.

The chain uses TRBV4-1 and TRBJ2-1; 9 nucleotides align to TRBD2. Germline V lookup: CDR1 MGHRA, CDR2 YSYEKL. The CDR3 contains 15 residues. V lost 1 base to trimming and J lost 9 bases; unmatched junction nucleotides: 7. The CDR3 sequence is CASSQAGTSLGEQFF. The CDR3 DNA reads TGCGCCAGCAGCCAAGCAGGGACTAGCTTAGGTGAGCAGTTCTTC.

The V and J genes are TRBV21-1 and TRBJ2-7; no check of the table's D call, TRBD1, against the DNA was made. TRBV21-1 is recorded as a pseudogene. The CDR3 sequence is 19 residues long. The CDR3 sequence is CASSKEDKSGTGGAYEQYF. The DNA for the CDR3 is TGTGCCAGCAGCAAAGAAGACAAAAGTGGGACAGGGGGCGCCTACGAGCAGTACTTC.

The V call is TRBV6-6, the J call TRBJ2-3; D remains unclear. Germline V gives CDR1 MNHNY, CDR2 SVGAGI (reference sequence). V lost 4 bases, J lost 6 bases, and 11 bases lay in between. CDR3 length equals 13 residues. The CDR3 region is CASSFGPTDTQYF. The CDR3 nucleotides read TGTGCCAGCAGTTTCGGGCCCACGGATACGCAGTATTTT.

The chain combines TRBV6-5 with TRBJ2-1; D assignment may be TRBD1 or TRBD2 (7 bases each). Trimming stripped 6 bases from V and 6 bases from J, with 12 bases between. Germline V gives CDR1 MNHEY, CDR2 SVGAGI. There are 13 residues in the CDR3. The CDR3 bases are TGTGCCAGCAGCCCAGGGGGGGGCAATGAGCAGTTCTTC. It encodes CASSPGGGNEQFF.

The chain carries TRBV6-4 and TRBJ2-1; no definite D call. The CDR3 spans 15 residues. The V and J ends lost 0 bases and 4 bases respectively, with 10 bases between them. Germline CDR1 and CDR2: MRHNA and SNTAGT. CDR3 sequence (DNA): TGTGCCAGCAGTGACTCGAATACGGAATACAATGAGCAGTTCTTC. Protein sequence: CASSDSNTEYNEQFF.

The chain uses TRBV11-2 and TRBJ2-1, with a tentative D call TRBD2 (5 bases). Trimming pared 3 bases from V and 6 bases from J, leaving 12 bases between. Germline V gives CDR1 SGHAT, CDR2 FQNNGV. The length of the CDR3 is 14 residues. The CDR3 here is CASSFADFGNEQFF. CDR3 coding DNA: TGTGCCAGCAGCTTTGCGGACTTCGGCAATGAGCAGTTCTTC.

This clone was observed once. The V and J genes are TRBV5-1 and TRBJ2-2; D is uncertain. The V gene lost 0 bases and the J gene lost 4 bases, with 13 bases spanning the gap. Germline V gene sequence: CDR1 SGHRS, CDR2 YFSETQ. This CDR3 comprises 16 residues. As DNA, the CDR3 is TGCGCCAGCAGCTTGGCCTTCGGGCAGGCCACCGGGGAGCTGTTTTTT. Amino acid sequence: CASSLAFGQATGELFF.

CDR3: CASITTRSYEQYF. In DNA form, the CDR3 reads TGTGCCAGCATCACGACTCGCTCCTACGAGCAGTACTTC. This chain uses TRBV2 with TRBJ2-7; D is undetermined. The germline V gene encodes CDR1 SNHLY and CDR2 FYNNEI. The CDR3 sequence is 13 residues long. V shed 7 bases and J shed 0 bases, with 10 bases lying between them.

About this clone itself: Different DNA sequences within this sample yield the same CDR3. The chain uses TRBV4-1 and TRBJ2-3; no clear D. Germline CDR1 and CDR2: MGHRA and YSYEKL. The CDR3 runs to 17 residues. Between the trimmed V and J ends, which lost 0 bases and 0 bases, there was a span of 13 bases. The CDR3 loop is CASSQDPPGTSTDTQYF. In DNA form, the CDR3 reads TGCGCCAGCAGCCAAGATCCGCCAGGTACTAGCACAGATACGCAGTATTTT.

The chain recombines TRBV4-1 with TRBJ1-2; the D is unclear. Germline V gene lookup returns CDR1 MGHRA and CDR2 YSYEKL. The CDR3 totals 14 residues. The ends were cut back, 1 base at V and 4 bases at J, with 10 bases in the middle. The CDR3, as DNA: TGCGCCAGCAGCCAAGTGGTGGGTCCCTATGGCTACACCTTC. This encodes CASSQVVGPYGYTF.

The chain combines TRBV13 with TRBJ2-7, with D perhaps matching TRBD1 (5 bases). The length of the CDR3 is 14 residues. Germline V lookup: CDR1 PRHDT, CDR2 FYEKMQ (reference sequence). Trimming shortened V by 3 bases and J by 2 bases, and 11 bases separated the two germline ends. The CDR3 region is CASSFYQTAYEQYF. CDR3 nucleotides: TGTGCCAGCAGCTTCTATCAGACAGCCTACGAGCAGTACTTC.

The sample holds one count of this clone. V is TRBV18 and J is TRBJ2-7; D unclear. CDR1 KGHSH and CDR2 LQKENI come from the germline V gene. The CDR3 has 16 amino acids. Trimming stripped 2 bases from V and 0 bases from J, with 14 bases between. CDR3 in amino acids: CASSPGAAMSSYEQYF. DNA for the CDR3: TGTGCCAGCTCACCAGGCGCCGCGATGAGCTCCTACGAGCAGTACTTC.

A note on this clone: Just one base apart from a much larger clone, this may be a read error. The sample contains more than one DNA sequence encoding this CDR3. V and J are TRBV11-2 and TRBJ2-7; the D is unclear. Trimming left V 5 bases short and J 0 bases short, with 5 bases between. The germline V gene encodes CDR1 SGHAT and CDR2 FQNNGV. This CDR3 region has 12 residues. CDR3 in amino acids: CASSPPSYEQYF. DNA of the CDR3: TGTGCCAGCAGCCCCCCCTCCTACGAGCAGTACTTC. The full variable domain, in which reference TRBV11-2 and TRBJ2-7 provide the parts outside the CDR3, is EAGVAQSPRYKIIEKRQSVAFWCNPISGHATLYWYQQILGQGPKLLIQFQNNGVVDDSQLPKDRFSAERLKGVDSTLKIQPAKLEDSAVYLCASSPPSYEQYFGPGTRLTVT.

The chain links TRBV19 to TRBJ2-7, with 7 positions matching TRBD2. The J segment lost 0 bases and the V segment lost 11 bases, leaving 7 bases of the junction unmatched. CDR1 and CDR2 (germline): LNHDA, SQIVND (reference sequence). The CDR3 consists of 13 residues. The CDR3 loop is CAARGGSSYEQYF. In nucleotides, the CDR3 is TGTGCCGCGCGGGGCGGGAGCTCCTACGAGCAGTACTTC.

The table lists this clone with a few counts. Within the sample, other DNA sequences also encode this same CDR3. V usage is TRBV27 and J usage is TRBJ2-5; no firm D call. V was cut by 4 bases and J by 1 base, with 1 base left in between. This CDR3 is 11 amino acids long. CDR1 is MNHEY, CDR2 SMNVEV, per germline (reference sequence). DNA of the CDR3: TGTGCCAGCAGTTCCCAAGAGACCCAGTACTTC. Protein: CASSSQETQYF.

The CDR3 coding sequence is TGCGCCAGCAGTTCGGACAGGGCCACTAACTATGGCTACACCTTC. Encoded protein: CASSSDRATNYGYTF. The chain has TRBV10-2 and TRBJ1-2; the match to TRBD1 covers 8 bases. The J segment lost 0 bases and the V segment lost 5 bases, leaving 5 bases of the junction unmatched. Germline V CDR1 and CDR2: WSHSY, SAAADI. This CDR3 spans 15 amino acids.

J is TRBJ2-7 and V is TRBV4-1; D uncertain. Germline-derived CDR1 and CDR2 are MGHRA and YSYEKL. This CDR3 has 15 amino acids. Trimming took 1 base from V and 0 from J, leaving 10 bases between them. The CDR3: CASSQATGSSYEQYF. The DNA for the CDR3 is TGCGCCAGCAGCCAAGCGACTGGAAGCTCCTACGAGCAGTACTTC.

The rearrangement joins TRBV5-4 to TRBJ2-7; D may be TRBD2 (5 bases). V lost 3 bases and J lost 2, with 9 bases in between. CDR3 length equals 13 residues. The germline gives CDR1 SGHNT, CDR2 YYREEE (reference sequence). The CDR3 DNA follows: TGTGCCAGCAGCTCCTTGGAGGCCTACGAGCAGTACTTC. This sequence encodes CASSSLEAYEQYF.

The chain is built from TRBV5-1 and TRBJ2-7; D is perhaps TRBD1 or TRBD2 (5 bases each). The CDR3 spans 18 residues. V was pared by 0 bases and J by 3 bases, with 22 bases between. Germline CDR1 and CDR2: SGHRS and YFSETQ. DNA of the CDR3: TGCGCCAGCAGCTTGGTCTCGCACGGGACGCGAAGCGACTACGAGCAGTACTTC. Translated: CASSLVSHGTRSDYEQYF.

This chain joins TRBV7-8 and TRBJ2-5, with 10 bases aligning to TRBD2. CDR3 length: 15 amino acids. The V gene's germline CDR1 is SGHVS and CDR2 FQNEAQ. V trimming: 8 bases; J trimming: 5 bases; junction bases outside the gene matches: 11. The DNA of the CDR3 is TGTGCCAGCTTGGCCCTAGCGGGAGTAAAGGAGACCCAGTACTTC. Its translation is CASLALAGVKETQYF.

The chain employs TRBV10-3 and TRBJ2-7, with unresolved D. The CDR3 is 12 amino acids. The germline V and J ends were trimmed by 0 bases and 7 bases, with 7 bases remaining between them. From germline, CDR1 is ENHRY and CDR2 SYGVKD. DNA for the CDR3: TGTGCCATCAGTGAGTCTATACAGGAGCAGTACTTC. Its protein product is CAISESIQEQYF.

CDR3 amino acids: CASSGGLNTEAFF. The CDR3 DNA is TGTGCCAGCAGTGGGGGACTGAACACTGAAGCTTTCTTT. The J gene is TRBJ1-1, the V gene TRBV25-1, with D tentatively TRBD1 (5 bases). The CDR3 is 13 residues long. Germline-derived CDR1 and CDR2 are MGHDK and SYGVNS. Trimming cost V 4 bases and J 0 bases, with 6 bases left between them.

The V and J genes are TRBV11-2 and TRBJ2-1; TRBD2 matches at 9 bases. CDR3 length equals 16 residues. Trimming took 8 bases from V and 0 from J; bases not matched to a gene: 8. Germline V CDR1 and CDR2: SGHAT, FQNNGV. CDR3 residues: CASSLSGRSSYNEQFF. In DNA, the CDR3 is TGTGCCAGCTCCCTGAGCGGGAGGAGCTCCTACAATGAGCAGTTCTTC.

This clone was recorded only once. This chain links TRBV4-1 with TRBJ2-7, with D perhaps TRBD2 (6 bases). Germline CDR1 reads MGHRA; CDR2 reads YSYEKL. Trimming left V 4 bases short and J 3 bases short, with 10 bases between. The CDR3 has 13 residues. In DNA form, the CDR3 reads TGCGCCAGCAGCCCGGGACTGAGCTACGAGCAGTACTTC. This encodes CASSPGLSYEQYF.

CDR3 sequence: CASSHSGTARSYEQYF. Here the CDR3 DNA reads TGTGCCAGCAGCCACTCCGGGACAGCTCGTTCCTACGAGCAGTACTTC. This chain links TRBV7-9 with TRBJ2-7; 7 bases are a match to TRBD1. The germline gives CDR1 SEHNR, CDR2 FQNEAQ (reference sequence). This CDR3 has 16 residues. Unmatched junction bases numbered 11, after V lost 5 bases and J lost 1 base.

About this clone itself: Other DNA variants within this sample encode the same CDR3. The chain couples TRBV9 to TRBJ1-4; D ambiguous. Germline assignment: CDR1 SGDLS and CDR2 YYNGEE. CDR3 length equals 14 residues. The V and J ends lost 2 bases and 0 bases respectively, with 5 bases between them. CDR3 protein: CASSVGATNEKLFF. Written as DNA, the CDR3 is TGTGCCAGCAGCGTGGGAGCAACTAATGAAAAACTGTTTTTT. The variable domain in full, completed from reference TRBV9 and TRBJ1-4, reads DSGVTQTPKHLITATGQRVTLRCSPRSGDLSVYWYQQSLDQGLQFLIQYYNGEERAKGNILERFSAQQFPDLHSELNLSSLELGDSALYFCASSVGATNEKLFFGSGTQLSVL.